This is a list of T cell receptor beta chains from one sample in a study of response to subunit inactivated influenza vaccine. TCRdb reanalysed the RT-PCR reads using MiXCR and keeps one entry per CDR3 protein. The data contain 860,000 or so distinct CDR3 sequences, 21% of them singletons. The material was PBMCs from blood, obtained less than 6 days after vaccination. Every receptor here comes from a man aged 50-59 years who received an inactivated influenza vaccine. The CDR3 runs from the conserved cysteine through the conserved F or W. A D gene is named only where the DNA matches it firmly. The size field is filled for only some rows; it gives once, few, many or a size class.

size	V	D	J	DNA	CDR3
NA	TRBV6-2/TRBV6-3	NA	TRBJ1-1	TGTGCCAGCAGGAGGGCCAGCCGACTGAACACTGAAGCTTTCTTT	CASRRASRLNTEAFF
few	TRBV14	TRBD1	TRBJ2-5	TGTGCCAGCAGCCAAGTGGGAGCCGGGACAGCTCAAGAGACCCAGTACTTC	CASSQVGAGTAQETQYF
NA	TRBV12-3/TRBV12-4	NA	TRBJ1-5	TGTGCCAGCAGTCGGCGGCAGGGCAATCAGCCCCAGCATTTT	CASSRRQGNQPQHF
few	TRBV11-2	NA	TRBJ2-5	TGTGCCAGCAGCTTATGGCCCAGAGAGACCCAGTACTTC	CASSLWPRETQYF
NA	TRBV5-1	TRBD1	TRBJ2-7	TGCGCCAGCAGCTGGGGGACAGAGTCCTACGAGCAGTACTTC	CASSWGTESYEQYF
NA	TRBV12-3/TRBV12-4	NA	TRBJ1-3	TGTGCCAGCAGTTTAGGTGTCACTAGCTCTGGAAACACCATATATTTT	CASSLGVTSSGNTIYF
few	TRBV24-1	NA	TRBJ2-1	TGTGCCACCAGTGGCCGGGGTGCGCGGGACCGCTCCTACAATGAGCAGTTCTTC	CATSGRGARDRSYNEQFF
NA	TRBV6-5	NA	TRBJ2-5	TGTGCCAGCAGTTACTTGGGATCCGCGGAGACCCAGTACTTC	CASSYLGSAETQYF
few	TRBV5-4	NA	TRBJ2-2	TGTGCCAGCAGCCCCCCTAGGAGTCTAAACACCGGGGAGCTGTTTTTT	CASSPPRSLNTGELFF
many	TRBV29-1	TRBD2	TRBJ2-7	TGCAGCGTAGATTCCGGGAGGGCCAACGAGCAGTACTTC	CSVDSGRANEQYF
NA	TRBV2	TRBD2	TRBJ2-1	TGTGCCAGCAGTGGGTACGGGAGGCTGAATGAGCAGTTCTTC	CASSGYGRLNEQFF
NA	TRBV7-2	NA	TRBJ1-1	TGTGCCAGCAGCAAACAGGGTAGTCGCACTGAAGCTTTCTTT	CASSKQGSRTEAFF
NA	TRBV2	NA	TRBJ1-5	TGTGCCAGCAGCAACACAGGGTATAAGGATCAGCCCCAGCATTTT	CASSNTGYKDQPQHF
NA	TRBV20-1	TRBD1	TRBJ2-7	TGCAGTGCTAGCGCCGGGACAGGGGCCTACGAGCAGTACTTC	CSASAGTGAYEQYF
few	TRBV7-2	NA	TRBJ1-6	TGTGCCAGCAGCTTACTCAGGGGTGATTCACCCCTCCACTTT	CASSLLRGDSPLHF
few	TRBV12-3/TRBV12-4	NA	TRBJ1-4	TGTGCCAGCAGTTTATTTAGAGCCCGGGGGGAAAAACTGTTTTTT	CASSLFRARGEKLFF
NA	TRBV5-1	TRBD1	TRBJ1-4	TGCGCCAGCAGCCCCGGGGACAGGGACACTAATGAAAAACTGTTTTTT	CASSPGDRDTNEKLFF
NA	TRBV5-1	TRBD2	TRBJ2-7	TGCGCCAGCAGCTTTAGACTAGCGGGAGCGAAAAGCTCCTACGAGCAGTACTTC	CASSFRLAGAKSSYEQYF
many	TRBV29-1	NA	TRBJ2-7	TGCAGCGTTAAGGACAGCCCCAAAGGATACGAGCAGTACTTC	CSVKDSPKGYEQYF
NA	TRBV7-9	NA	TRBJ2-5	TGTGCCAGCAGTCCCCGGGTCCCAGGGGAGACCCAGTACTTC	CASSPRVPGETQYF
many	TRBV3-1	TRBD2	TRBJ2-2	TGTGCCAGCAGCAACGTCCGAAGCGGGAGTGGTGGGGAGCTGTTTTTT	CASSNVRSGSGGELFF
NA	TRBV5-1	NA	TRBJ2-1	TGCGCCAGCAGCTTGGATCGTGTCCAGCAGCTCTTC	CASSLDRVQQLF
few	TRBV6-2/TRBV6-3	TRBD1	TRBJ2-2	TGTGCCAGCAGTTACAGCAGGGGGCAAACCGGGGAGCTGTTTTTT	CASSYSRGQTGELFF
NA	TRBV24-1	NA	TRBJ2-1	TGTGCCACCAGTGATTTAGGAGGGGGAGATAACAATGAGCAGTTCTTC	CATSDLGGGDNNEQFF
few	TRBV12-3/TRBV12-4	TRBD1	TRBJ2-4	TGTGCCAGCAGTTTAATGTCTCAGGGGGCGTCCATTCAGTACTTC	CASSLMSQGASIQYF
NA	TRBV5-1	NA	TRBJ2-2	TGCGCCAGCAGCTTGGACAGGATTAACACCGGGGAGCTGTTTTTT	CASSLDRINTGELFF
NA	TRBV3-1	NA	TRBJ2-1	TGTGCCAGCAGCCAGGGGCCGGGACTGCGGGGCAATGAGCAGTTCTTC	CASSQGPGLRGNEQFF
NA	TRBV4-3	NA	TRBJ2-2	TGCGCCAGCAGCGCGCTAGGAGGGCCCGGGGAGCTGTTTTTT	CASSALGGPGELFF
NA	TRBV20-1	NA	TRBJ1-6	TGCAGTGCTGGGACGTTGAATTCACCCCTCCACTTT	CSAGTLNSPLHF
few	TRBV11-2	TRBD2	TRBJ2-5	TGTGCCAGCAGGCGCCCTTTCTCCGGGACTAGCGGGGGAGATAGAGAGACCCAGTACTTC	CASRRPFSGTSGGDRETQYF
NA	TRBV7-2	NA	TRBJ2-5	TGTGCCAGCAGCTTAGCGGCCAACCTTGGGGAGACCCAGTACTTC	CASSLAANLGETQYF
few	TRBV24-1	TRBD2	TRBJ2-7	TGTGCCACCAGTGATATAACTAGCGGGATTAGCGAGCAGTACTTC	CATSDITSGISEQYF
NA	TRBV6-2/TRBV6-3	TRBD1	TRBJ2-4	TGTGCCAGCAGTTACGGGGGACAGGGGACCAAAAACATTCAGTACTTC	CASSYGGQGTKNIQYF
few	TRBV20-1	TRBD2	TRBJ2-7	TGCAGTGCTCCGACTAGCAGCTACGAGCAGTACTTC	CSAPTSSYEQYF
NA	TRBV20-1	TRBD1	TRBJ1-5	TGCAGTGCTAGGAAGACAGGGGCTAGCAATCAGCCCCAGCATTTT	CSARKTGASNQPQHF
NA	TRBV7-2	NA	TRBJ2-4	TGTGCCAGCAGCTTAGGTTGGAACATTCAGTACTTC	CASSLGWNIQYF
many	TRBV12-3/TRBV12-4	NA	TRBJ2-3	TGTGCCAGCAGTCGAAAACATATACCTAGCACAGATACGCAGTATTTT	CASSRKHIPSTDTQYF
NA	TRBV7-6	NA	TRBJ2-5	TGTGCCAGCAGCTTAGCAGGACGCAGGAAAGAGACCCAGTACTTC	CASSLAGRRKETQYF
many	TRBV7-2	NA	TRBJ1-5	TGTGCCAGCAGTTTAAGGGGTTACCAGCCCCAGCATTTT	CASSLRGYQPQHF
few	TRBV20-1	NA	TRBJ2-2	TGCAGTGCTAGAGATACATCCGGGGAGCTGTTTTTT	CSARDTSGELFF
NA	TRBV6-2/TRBV6-3	TRBD2	TRBJ2-7	TGTGCCAGCAGTTACCAGGAAGGCGGGGGGCAGCTCGAGCAGTACTTC	CASSYQEGGGQLEQYF
few	TRBV11-2	TRBD1	TRBJ2-3	TGTGCCAGCAGCTTACAGGCCCCGGGACAGCCTCCGACGCCAATCACAGATACGCAGTATTTT	CASSLQAPGQPPTPITDTQYF
few	TRBV6-1	NA	TRBJ2-1	TGTGCCAGCAGCCGCTTATTTGACTCGAATGAGCAGTTCTTC	CASSRLFDSNEQFF
NA	TRBV6-5	NA	TRBJ2-2	TGTGCCAGCAGGGCAAGGGGCGGGGAGCTGTTTTTT	CASRARGGELFF
NA	TRBV10-3	TRBD2	TRBJ2-1	TGTGCCATCAGTGAGGGAGGGACTAGCGGGATAACCTCCTACAATGAGCAGTTCTTC	CAISEGGTSGITSYNEQFF
NA	TRBV2	NA	TRBJ1-1	TGTGCCAGCAGTGAAGTGACAGCTAGGAACACTGAAGCTTTCTTT	CASSEVTARNTEAFF
NA	TRBV20-1	NA	TRBJ1-6	TGCAGTGCTAGAGGTGCACACCATAATTCACCCCTCCACTTT	CSARGAHHNSPLHF
NA	TRBV20-1	TRBD2	TRBJ2-7	TGCAGTGCTAGAGATAGGCAACTAGCGTACTACTCCTACGAGCAGTACTTC	CSARDRQLAYYSYEQYF
NA	TRBV7-6	NA	TRBJ2-2	TGTGCCAGCAGCTTAAGTTCAGCCGGGGAGCTGTTTTTT	CASSLSSAGELFF
few	TRBV10-3	NA	TRBJ2-3	TGTGCCATCAGTGAGTCGGCGGACGCAGGGACGCAGTATTTT	CAISESADAGTQYF
NA	TRBV7-2	NA	TRBJ2-5	TGTGCCAGCAGCTTTTGGGGGACATCGCAAGAGACCCAGTACTTC	CASSFWGTSQETQYF
NA	TRBV18	TRBD2	TRBJ2-1	TGTGCCAGCTTCCTAGCGGGAGGTGGTAATGAGCAGTTCTTC	CASFLAGGGNEQFF
many	TRBV29-1	NA	TRBJ2-1	TGCAGCGTGTCGGGACGCATACTTGACAATGAGCAGTTCTTC	CSVSGRILDNEQFF
few	TRBV28	TRBD1	TRBJ2-2	TGTGCCAGCAGTAAAAGGACAGGGATCCACGGGGAGCTGTTTTTT	CASSKRTGIHGELFF
NA	TRBV7-9	NA	TRBJ2-5	TGTGCCAGCAGCTTAGGGTCTTCGATGCCGGAGACCCAGTACTTC	CASSLGSSMPETQYF
NA	TRBV5-1	TRBD1	TRBJ1-1	TGCGCCAGCAGGTACAGGGGTCGGGCTGAAGCTTTCTTT	CASRYRGRAEAFF
NA	TRBV12-3/TRBV12-4	NA	TRBJ2-5	TGTGCCAGCAGTTTATTATCTCGCCAAGAGACCCAGTACTTC	CASSLLSRQETQYF
few	TRBV7-9	TRBD2	TRBJ2-1	TGTGCCAGCAGCTTAGTAGCGGGTCCACGAGACAATGAGCAGTTCTTC	CASSLVAGPRDNEQFF